This TCR beta chain was sequenced for a study of blood T cell repertoires in COVID-19. Study background: Sites across the United States, Italy and Spain contributed samples from acute and convalescent COVID-19. T cells, B-cell-depleted T cells, or PBMCs provided the cDNA or gDNA that served as material.

Only a few counts were recorded for this clone. Original data processing: Amplification with reference gene primers provided the estimates of nucleated cell counts. The protocol was immunoSEQ multiplex PCR, while the TCRdb copy is restricted to in-frame clones and leaves out a portion. Clone size and V and J calls were adopted from that table, with D and trimming inferred from the DNA. The repertoire consists of about 75,000 clones, with roughly 70% occurring once and the leading ten covering around 2.6%. The sequencing sample was made of peripheral blood. This receptor was taken from a human donor with acute or convalescent COVID-19. The donor label of this sample is uncertain.

In nucleotides, the CDR3 is TGCGCCAGCAGCTTGGGGGACAGCCTTCCACCCGGAAACACCATATATTTT. Its protein product is CASSLGDSLPPGNTIYF. The genes are TRBV5-1 and TRBJ1-3; 7 bases map to TRBD1. The CDR3 covers 17 residues. J was trimmed by 4 bases and V by 0 bases; bases with no gene match: 10. Germline V gene lookup returns CDR1 SGHRS and CDR2 YFSETQ.